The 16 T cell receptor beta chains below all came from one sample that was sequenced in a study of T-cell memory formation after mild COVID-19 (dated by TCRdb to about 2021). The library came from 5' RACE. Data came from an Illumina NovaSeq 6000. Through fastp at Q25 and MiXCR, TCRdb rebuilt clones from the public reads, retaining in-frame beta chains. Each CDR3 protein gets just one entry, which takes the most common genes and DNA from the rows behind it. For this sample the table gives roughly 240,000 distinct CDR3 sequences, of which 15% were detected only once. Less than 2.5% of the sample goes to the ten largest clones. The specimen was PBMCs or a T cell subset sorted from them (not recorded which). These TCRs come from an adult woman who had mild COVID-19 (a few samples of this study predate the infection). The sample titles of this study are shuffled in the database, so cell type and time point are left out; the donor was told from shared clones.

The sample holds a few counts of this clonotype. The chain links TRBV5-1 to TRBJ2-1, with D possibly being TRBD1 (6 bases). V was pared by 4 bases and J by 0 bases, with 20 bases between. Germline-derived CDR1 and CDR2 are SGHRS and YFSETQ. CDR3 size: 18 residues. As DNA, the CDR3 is TGCGCCAGCAGCCGCCCTACGAGGGGGACGAGCTCCTACAATGAGCAGTTCTTC. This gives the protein CASSRPTRGTSSYNEQFF.

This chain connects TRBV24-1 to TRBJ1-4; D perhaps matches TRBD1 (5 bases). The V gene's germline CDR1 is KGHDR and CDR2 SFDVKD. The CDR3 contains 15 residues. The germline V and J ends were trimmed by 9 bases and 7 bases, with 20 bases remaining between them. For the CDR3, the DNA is TGTGCCACCTCCCCTGGAGGGGCGGCAGGTGAAAAACTGTTTTTT. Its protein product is CATSPGGAAGEKLFF.

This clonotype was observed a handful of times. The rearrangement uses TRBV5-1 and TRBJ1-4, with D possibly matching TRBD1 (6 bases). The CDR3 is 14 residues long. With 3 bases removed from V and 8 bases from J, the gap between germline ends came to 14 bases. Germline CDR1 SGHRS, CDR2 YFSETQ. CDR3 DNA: TGCGCCAGCAGCTATCTTGGACAGCAGGAAAAACTGTTTTTT. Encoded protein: CASSYLGQQEKLFF. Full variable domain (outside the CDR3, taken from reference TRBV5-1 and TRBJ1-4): KAGVTQTPRYLIKTRGQQVTLSCSPISGHRSVSWYQQTPGQGLQFLFEYFSETQRNKGNFPGRFSGRQFSNSRSEMNVSTLELGDSALYLCASSYLGQQEKLFFGSGTQLSVL.

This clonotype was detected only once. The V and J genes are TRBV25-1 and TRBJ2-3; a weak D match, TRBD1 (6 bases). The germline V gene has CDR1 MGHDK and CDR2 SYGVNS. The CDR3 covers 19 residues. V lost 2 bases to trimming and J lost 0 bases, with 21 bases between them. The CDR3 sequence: CASSEEFTGTPVSTDTQYF. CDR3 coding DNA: TGTGCCAGCAGTGAAGAATTTACCGGGACACCTGTTAGCACAGATACGCAGTATTTT.

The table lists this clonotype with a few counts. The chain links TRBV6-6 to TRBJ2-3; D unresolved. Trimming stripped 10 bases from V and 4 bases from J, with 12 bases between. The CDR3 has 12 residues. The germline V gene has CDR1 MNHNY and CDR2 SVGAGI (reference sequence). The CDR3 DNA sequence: TGTGCCACCTCTCCGGGCGCAGATACGCAGTATTTT. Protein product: CATSPGADTQYF.

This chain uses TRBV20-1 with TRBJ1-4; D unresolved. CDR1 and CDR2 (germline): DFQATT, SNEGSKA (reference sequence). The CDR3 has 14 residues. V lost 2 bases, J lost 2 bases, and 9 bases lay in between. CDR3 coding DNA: TGCAGTGCTAGACCTCCCGGGACTAATGAAAAACTGTTTTTT. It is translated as CSARPPGTNEKLFF.

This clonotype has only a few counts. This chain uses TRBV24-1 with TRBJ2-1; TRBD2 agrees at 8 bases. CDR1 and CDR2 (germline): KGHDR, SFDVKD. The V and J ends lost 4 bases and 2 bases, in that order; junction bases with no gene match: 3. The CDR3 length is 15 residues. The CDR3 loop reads CATSDVAGTYNEQFF. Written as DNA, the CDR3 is TGTGCCACCAGTGACGTAGCGGGGACCTACAATGAGCAGTTCTTC.

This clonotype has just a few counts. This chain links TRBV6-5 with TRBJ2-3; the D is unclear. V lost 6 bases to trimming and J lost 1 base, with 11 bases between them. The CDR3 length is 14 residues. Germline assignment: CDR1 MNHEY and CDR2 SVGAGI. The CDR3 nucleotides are TGTGCCAGCAGACTCGCCGTCGGCACAGATACGCAGTATTTT. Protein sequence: CASRLAVGTDTQYF.

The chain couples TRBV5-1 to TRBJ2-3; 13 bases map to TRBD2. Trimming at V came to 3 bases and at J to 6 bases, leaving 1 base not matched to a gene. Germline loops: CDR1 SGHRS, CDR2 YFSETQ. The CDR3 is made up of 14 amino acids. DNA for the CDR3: TGCGCCAGCAGCTCGACTAGCGGGGGGGATACGCAGTATTTT. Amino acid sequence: CASSSTSGGDTQYF.

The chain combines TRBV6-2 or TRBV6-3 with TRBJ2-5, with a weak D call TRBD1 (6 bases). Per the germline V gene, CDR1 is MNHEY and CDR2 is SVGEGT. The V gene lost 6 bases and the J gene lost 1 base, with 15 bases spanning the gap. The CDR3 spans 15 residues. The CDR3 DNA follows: TGTGCCAGCAGATACCGGGACACCCTCCAAGAGACCCAGTACTTC. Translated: CASRYRDTLQETQYF.

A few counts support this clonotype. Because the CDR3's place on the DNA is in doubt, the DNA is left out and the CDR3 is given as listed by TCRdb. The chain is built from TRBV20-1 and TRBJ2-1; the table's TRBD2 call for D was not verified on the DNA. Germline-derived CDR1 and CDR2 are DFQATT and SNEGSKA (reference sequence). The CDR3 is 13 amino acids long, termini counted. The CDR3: CSARGSFALGALF.

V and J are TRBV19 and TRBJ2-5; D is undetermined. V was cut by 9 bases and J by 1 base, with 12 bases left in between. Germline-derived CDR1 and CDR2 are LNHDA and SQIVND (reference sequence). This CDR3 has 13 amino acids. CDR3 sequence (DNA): TGTGCCAGCCAAAGGGCAGGCCAAGAGACCCAGTACTTC. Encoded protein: CASQRAGQETQYF.

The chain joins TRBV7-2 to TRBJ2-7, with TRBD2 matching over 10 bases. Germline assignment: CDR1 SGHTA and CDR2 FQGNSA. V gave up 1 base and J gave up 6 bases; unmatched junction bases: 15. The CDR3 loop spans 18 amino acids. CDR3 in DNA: TGTGCCAGCAGCTTAGTAGGGCTAGCGGGAGTCCTAAGTGGCGAGCAGTACTTC. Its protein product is CASSLVGLAGVLSGEQYF.

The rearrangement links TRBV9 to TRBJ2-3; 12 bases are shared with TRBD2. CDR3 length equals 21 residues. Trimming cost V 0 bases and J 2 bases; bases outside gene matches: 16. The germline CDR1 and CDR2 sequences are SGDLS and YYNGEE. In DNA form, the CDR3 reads TGTGCCAGCAGCGTAGGGGACAGACCCCTGCTAGCGGGGGGGTCCACAGATACGCAGTATTTT. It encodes CASSVGDRPLLAGGSTDTQYF. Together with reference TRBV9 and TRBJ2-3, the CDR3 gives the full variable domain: DSGVTQTPKHLITATGQRVTLRCSPRSGDLSVYWYQQSLDQGLQFLIQYYNGEERAKGNILERFSAQQFPDLHSELNLSSLELGDSALYFCASSVGDRPLLAGGSTDTQYFGPGTRLTVL.

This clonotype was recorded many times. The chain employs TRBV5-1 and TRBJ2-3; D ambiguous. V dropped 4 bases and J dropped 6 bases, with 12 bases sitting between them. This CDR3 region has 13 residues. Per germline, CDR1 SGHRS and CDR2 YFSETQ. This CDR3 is CASSPRPSDTQYF. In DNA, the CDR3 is TGCGCCAGCAGCCCACGACCCTCTGATACGCAGTATTTT.

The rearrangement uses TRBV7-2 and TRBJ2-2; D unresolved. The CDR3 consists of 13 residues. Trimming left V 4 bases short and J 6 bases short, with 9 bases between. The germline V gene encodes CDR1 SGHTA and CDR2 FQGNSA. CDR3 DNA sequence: TGTGCCAGCAGCTACATATTCCCCGGGGAGCTGTTTTTT. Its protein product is CASSYIFPGELFF.